This T cell receptor beta chain was sequenced during a study of cytomegalovirus exposure and HLA in healthy donors. Study-level information: In a previous analysis, 110 million or so unique TCR beta sequences were found from 170 million or so T cells.

Though nominally healthy at sampling, donors likely had unrecorded immune exposures. In this sample, this clone turned up a few times. Its antigen is still unknown. Study results and limitations: The classifier was said to identify cytomegalovirus status with high specificity and sensitivity.

Vbeta (60) and Jbeta (13) primers were used in the PCR. Methods used by the authors: Later reanalysis found around 74 million unique TCR beta chains, about 11 million of them shared. Measured with immunoSEQ multiplex PCR; TCRdb has only the in-frame clones, and not every one. V and J calls and clone size follow that table, whereas D and trimming were derived from the DNA. The data hold over 150,000 clones, with approximately 80% observed a single time. The CDR3 covers 19 residues. The trim removed 1 base at V and 3 bases at J, leaving 12 bases unmatched. The germline V gene has CDR1 SGHRS and CDR2 YFSETQ.

This TCR came from a woman in her thirties or forties in good health and CMV-seropositive. The chain uses TRBV5-1 and TRBJ2-3; 12 bases are shared with TRBD2. Material: PBMCs. The CDR3 DNA follows: TGCGCCAGCAGCTTGACTGGTGGGACTAGCGGGTTTTTAACAGATACGCAGTATTTT. It encodes CASSLTGGTSGFLTDTQYF.